These T cell receptor beta chains were read from a single sample in a study of vaccination and CD4 T cells after COVID-19. In TCRdb, the PCR reads were re-called with MiXCR into one record per CDR3 protein. This sample has 20,000 to 25,000 distinct CDR3 sequences, with over 40% found just once. Their antigens remain unidentified. This sample comprised CD4+ T cells from blood, cultured in vitro, obtained about 7 months after SARS-CoV-2 vaccination. The receptors shown here come from a human donor who had recovered from COVID-19. Both conserved end residues are part of each CDR3. Fields, in order: clone size, D gene, J gene, V gene, CDR3 DNA, CDR3 protein. A D gene is named only where the DNA matches it firmly. The size of a clone is reported for some rows only, either as once, few or many, or as a class for expanded clones.

size: -
D: TRBD1
J: TRBJ2-3
V: TRBV20-1
DNA: TGCAGTGCTCCGGACAGGCGCACAGATACGCAGTATTTT
CDR3: CSAPDRRTDTQYF

size: few
D: -
J: TRBJ2-1
V: TRBV18
DNA: TGTGCCAGCTCACCAAATCCATCCTACGAGCAGTTCTTC
CDR3: CASSPNPSYEQFF

size: -
D: -
J: TRBJ1-1
V: TRBV19
DNA: TGTGCCAGTAAGGTCCCGGGGGCTGGCACTGAAGCTTTCTTT
CDR3: CASKVPGAGTEAFF

size: few
D: -
J: TRBJ2-7
V: TRBV7-6
DNA: TGTGCCAGCAGCCTCGGGAAGGACGAGCAGTACTTC
CDR3: CASSLGKDEQYF

size: -
D: TRBD1
J: TRBJ2-6
V: TRBV27
DNA: TGTGCCAGCCGAGAGACAGGGGTGGTGGGGGCCAACGTCCTGACTTTC
CDR3: CASRETGVVGANVLTF

size: few
D: TRBD2
J: TRBJ2-1
V: TRBV7-2
DNA: TGTGCCAGCAGCTTGAAAGCGGGACCCTCCTACAATGAGCAGTTCTTC
CDR3: CASSLKAGPSYNEQFF

size: -
D: -
J: TRBJ2-5
V: TRBV6-8
DNA: TGTGCCAGCTGTAGCTTGCGGGACAGTCAAGAGACCCAGTACTTC
CDR3: CASCSLRDSQETQYF

size: few
D: -
J: TRBJ1-1
V: TRBV6-1
DNA: TGTGCCAGCAGTCGAACTGGGGGGGGTGAAGCTTTCTTT
CDR3: CASSRTGGGEAFF

size: -
D: -
J: TRBJ2-5
V: TRBV19
DNA: TGTGCCAGTAGTACGCAATTTCGCGGATCAATGCAAGAGACCCAGTACTTC
CDR3: CASSTQFRGSMQETQYF

size: few
D: -
J: TRBJ2-5
V: TRBV20-1
DNA: TGCAGTGCCTTTCGGGACCAAGAGACCCAGTACTTC
CDR3: CSAFRDQETQYF

size: few
D: TRBD1
J: TRBJ2-1
V: TRBV7-8
DNA: TGTGCCAGCAACCCAACCCCGGGACAGGGGGCGAATGAGCAGTTCTTC
CDR3: CASNPTPGQGANEQFF

size: -
D: -
J: TRBJ1-1
V: TRBV10-3
DNA: TGTGCCATCAGATCCGGGGACACTGAAGCTTTCTTT
CDR3: CAIRSGDTEAFF

size: -
D: -
J: TRBJ2-3
V: TRBV4-1
DNA: TGCGCCAGCAGCCAAGATTCTGAGGCTAGATCAGATACGCAGTATTTT
CDR3: CASSQDSEARSDTQYF

size: -
D: TRBD1
J: TRBJ1-5
V: TRBV7-2
DNA: TGTGCCAGCAGCTTATACAGGGGACTTAGCAATCAGCCCCAGCATTTT
CDR3: CASSLYRGLSNQPQHF

size: -
D: -
J: TRBJ1-5
V: TRBV20-1
DNA: TGCAGTGCCCCGAGACACTCAGGTCAGCCCCAGCATTTT
CDR3: CSAPRHSGQPQHF

size: once
D: -
J: TRBJ1-1
V: TRBV18
DNA: TGTGCCAGCTCACCACTGGAGACCACTGAAGCTTTCTTT
CDR3: CASSPLETTEAFF

size: -
D: -
J: TRBJ2-3
V: TRBV4-2
DNA: TGTGCCAGCAGCCCCGCGGGGATATACACAGATACGCAGTATTTT
CDR3: CASSPAGIYTDTQYF

size: once
D: -
J: TRBJ2-3
V: TRBV6-5
DNA: TGTGCCAGCAGTTCGCAGTTCTCACTAGAAGATACGCAGTATTTT
CDR3: CASSSQFSLEDTQYF

size: few
D: TRBD1
J: TRBJ1-2
V: TRBV7-9
DNA: TGTGCCAGCAGCTTAGTATCAGGGGGTCACTATGGCTACACCTTC
CDR3: CASSLVSGGHYGYTF

size: -
D: -
J: TRBJ2-7
V: TRBV20-1
DNA: TGCAGTGCTAGGGGTCGGCAGCTGAACTACGAGCAGTACTTC
CDR3: CSARGRQLNYEQYF

size: -
D: TRBD2
J: TRBJ2-7
V: TRBV10-3
DNA: TGTGCCATCAGTGATCCCGGGACTAGCGGGAAAAACGTCCCCGTCTACGAGCAGTACTTC
CDR3: CAISDPGTSGKNVPVYEQYF

size: few
D: TRBD2
J: TRBJ2-3
V: TRBV20-1
DNA: TGCAGTGCTAGAGATCAACTAGCGGGAGTCCCAGATACGCAGTATTTT
CDR3: CSARDQLAGVPDTQYF

size: -
D: TRBD1
J: TRBJ1-1
V: TRBV18
DNA: TGTGCCAGCTCACCGGGACAGGGGCGGATTCTGAACACTGAAGCTTTCTTT
CDR3: CASSPGQGRILNTEAFF

size: few
D: TRBD2
J: TRBJ2-1
V: TRBV11-2
DNA: TGTGCCAGCAGCTTAGAGAGGCTAGCGGGTGAGCAGTTCTTC
CDR3: CASSLERLAGEQFF

size: -
D: -
J: TRBJ1-6
V: TRBV19
DNA: TGTGCCAGTAGTCGTGAGTTGGGGAGCTCCTATAATTCACCCCTCCACTTT
CDR3: CASSRELGSSYNSPLHF

size: -
D: -
J: TRBJ2-5
V: TRBV19
DNA: TGTGCCACCAAAGGGGAGCGGCCAGAGACCCAGTACTTC
CDR3: CATKGERPETQYF

size: -
D: -
J: TRBJ2-2
V: TRBV7-2
DNA: TGTGCCAGCAGACTAACACCGGCGGACACCGGGGAGCTGTTTTTT
CDR3: CASRLTPADTGELFF

size: -
D: -
J: TRBJ2-5
V: TRBV20-1
DNA: TGCAGTGCTAGAGATTATGGATTAAATTACGAGACCCAGTACTTC
CDR3: CSARDYGLNYETQYF

size: once
D: -
J: TRBJ2-1
V: TRBV24-1
DNA: TGTGCCACCAGTGATTTGACAGGGTACAATGAGCAGTTCTTC
CDR3: CATSDLTGYNEQFF

size: -
D: -
J: TRBJ1-1
V: TRBV18
DNA: TGTGCCAGCTCACCCGGGGCCCTGAACACTGAAGCTTTCTTT
CDR3: CASSPGALNTEAFF

size: few
D: -
J: TRBJ2-5
V: TRBV15
DNA: TGTGCCACCAGCAGGGGAAGGTTCGAGGAGACCCAGTACTTC
CDR3: CATSRGRFEETQYF

size: -
D: -
J: TRBJ1-1
V: TRBV6-1
DNA: TGTGCCATATCAATCGGGCGGGAGACTGAAGCTTTCTTT
CDR3: CAISIGRETEAFF

size: -
D: TRBD2
J: TRBJ2-3
V: TRBV7-9
DNA: TGTGCCAGCAGCCCAGGACTAGCGGGAGGATCAGATACGCAGTATTTT
CDR3: CASSPGLAGGSDTQYF

size: -
D: TRBD2
J: TRBJ2-1
V: TRBV19
DNA: TGTGCCACTCTAAGCGGGAGGGCCAATAATGAGCAGTTCTTC
CDR3: CATLSGRANNEQFF

size: few
D: -
J: TRBJ1-5
V: TRBV20-1
DNA: TGCAGTGCTAGAGATGGGGCACAGGCGCATTTT
CDR3: CSARDGAQAHF

size: few
D: -
J: TRBJ2-1
V: TRBV19
DNA: TGTGCCAGTAGTGTTCATAGCGGAGGGGCTAACAATGAGCAGTTCTTC
CDR3: CASSVHSGGANNEQFF

size: -
D: -
J: TRBJ1-1
V: TRBV5-4
DNA: TGTGCCAGCAGAGCAGACACTGAAGCTTTCTTT
CDR3: CASRADTEAFF

size: -
D: -
J: TRBJ1-1
V: TRBV19
DNA: TGTGCCAGTATCCCAAATAACCGGGGGTCGGGCACTGAAGCTTTCTTT
CDR3: CASIPNNRGSGTEAFF

size: -
D: TRBD2
J: TRBJ2-1
V: TRBV11-3
DNA: TGTGCCAGCAGCTTGCGGGAGGGCGCCTACAATGAGCAGTTCTTC
CDR3: CASSLREGAYNEQFF

size: few
D: -
J: TRBJ2-5
V: TRBV20-1
DNA: TGCAGTGCTCACCTGACGGAGACCCAGTACTTC
CDR3: CSAHLTETQYF

size: -
D: -
J: TRBJ2-2
V: TRBV19
DNA: TGTGCCAGTAGTCTGTTGGCCCCGAACACCGGGGAGCTGTTTTTT
CDR3: CASSLLAPNTGELFF

size: few
D: -
J: TRBJ2-7
V: TRBV6-1
DNA: TGTGCCAGCAGTGCTCTCTTTAGGGGGAGTACTTACGAGCAGTACTTC
CDR3: CASSALFRGSTYEQYF

size: -
D: -
J: TRBJ2-2
V: TRBV27
DNA: TGTGCCACCAAAAGAGATCTTACAGGGTATCGGGACACCGGGGAGCTGTTTTTT
CDR3: CATKRDLTGYRDTGELFF

size: -
D: -
J: TRBJ2-5
V: TRBV7-2
DNA: TGTGCCAGCAGCTTAGCGGCAGGGCAAGAGACCCAGTACTTC
CDR3: CASSLAAGQETQYF

size: few
D: -
J: TRBJ1-2
V: TRBV10-3
DNA: TGTGCCATCAGTGAAGGAGGGCATCAGGGCTACACCTTC
CDR3: CAISEGGHQGYTF

size: few
D: -
J: TRBJ2-4
V: TRBV28
DNA: TGTGCCAGCAGTTTACGGAGGGGGGTGGTGAACATTCAGTACTTC
CDR3: CASSLRRGVVNIQYF

size: few
D: -
J: TRBJ2-7
V: TRBV11-2
DNA: TGTGCCAGCAGCTTAGACCCGGGCCCCTACGAGCAGTACTTC
CDR3: CASSLDPGPYEQYF

size: -
D: -
J: TRBJ1-5
V: TRBV20-1
DNA: TGCAGTGCTAGGAGGGACTCCCCTCAGCCCCAGCATTTT
CDR3: CSARRDSPQPQHF

size: -
D: -
J: TRBJ1-2
V: TRBV28
DNA: TGTGCCAGCTTCCGGGGTGCTGGCTACACCTTC
CDR3: CASFRGAGYTF

size: once
D: TRBD1
J: TRBJ1-1
V: TRBV2
DNA: TGTGCCAGCAGGGGACAGGGAGATCCTGAAGCTTTCTTT
CDR3: CASRGQGDPEAFF

size: -
D: TRBD1
J: TRBJ2-3
V: TRBV27
DNA: TGTGCCAGCAGGACATTCCTAAGACAGGGAGAAACAGATACGCAGTATTTT
CDR3: CASRTFLRQGETDTQYF

size: few
D: -
J: TRBJ2-5
V: TRBV7-3
DNA: TGTGCCAGCAGCCCCTCGTCCAGCCAAGAGACCCAGTACTTC
CDR3: CASSPSSSQETQYF

size: -
D: -
J: TRBJ1-6
V: TRBV7-2
DNA: TGTGCCAGCAGCTCCCTAGGGCAGGGGAGATCACCCCTCCACTTT
CDR3: CASSSLGQGRSPLHF

size: -
D: -
J: TRBJ2-7
V: TRBV28
DNA: TGTGCCAGCAAGGACTCCTACGAGCAGTACTTC
CDR3: CASKDSYEQYF

size: once
D: -
J: TRBJ2-5
V: TRBV18
DNA: TGTGCCAGCTCACCACCGGGGACCCACGGGGAGACCCAGTACTTC
CDR3: CASSPPGTHGETQYF

size: -
D: -
J: TRBJ2-6
V: TRBV28
DNA: TGTGCCAGCAGTCCTAATCCAGGGACTGGGGCCAACGTCCTGACTTTC
CDR3: CASSPNPGTGANVLTF

size: few
D: -
J: TRBJ1-5
V: TRBV28
DNA: TGTGCCAGCAGTTTATTTGGCAGGGGGCCCCAGCATTTT
CDR3: CASSLFGRGPQHF

size: once
D: TRBD2
J: TRBJ2-3
V: TRBV25-1
DNA: TGTGCCAGCAGTGGGTCCTTAGCGGGCCTCACAGATACGCAGTATTTT
CDR3: CASSGSLAGLTDTQYF

size: few
D: -
J: TRBJ2-3
V: TRBV20-1
DNA: TGCAGTGCTCGTCCACGCGGATCTAGCACAGATACGCAGTATTTT
CDR3: CSARPRGSSTDTQYF